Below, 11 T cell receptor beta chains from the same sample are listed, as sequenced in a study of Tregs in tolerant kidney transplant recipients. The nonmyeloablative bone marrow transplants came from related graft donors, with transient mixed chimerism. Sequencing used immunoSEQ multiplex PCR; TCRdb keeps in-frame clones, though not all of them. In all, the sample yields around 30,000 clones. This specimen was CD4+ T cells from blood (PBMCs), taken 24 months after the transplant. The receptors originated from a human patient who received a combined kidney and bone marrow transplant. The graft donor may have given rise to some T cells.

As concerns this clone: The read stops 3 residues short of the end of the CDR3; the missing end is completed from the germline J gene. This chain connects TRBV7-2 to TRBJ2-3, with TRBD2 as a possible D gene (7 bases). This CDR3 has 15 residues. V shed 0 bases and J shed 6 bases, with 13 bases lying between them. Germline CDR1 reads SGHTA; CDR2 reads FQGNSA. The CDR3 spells CASSLAWAGADTQYF. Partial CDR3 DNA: TGTGCCAGCAGCTTAGCGTGGGCGGGGGCGGATACG.

CDR3 region: CASRLSGSGYNEQFF. The CDR3 bases that were read are TGCGCCAGCAGGTTGAGCGGGTCGGGGTACAATGAG. The chain uses TRBV5-1 and TRBJ2-1; TRBD2 is a possible D gene (6 bases). The DNA ends 3 residues before the CDR3 does, and the rest of the CDR3 is filled in from the germline J gene. Germline CDR1 is SGHRS and CDR2 is YFSETQ. Trimming took off 5 bases at V and 4 bases at J, with 16 bases between the two ends. CDR3 length equals 15 residues.

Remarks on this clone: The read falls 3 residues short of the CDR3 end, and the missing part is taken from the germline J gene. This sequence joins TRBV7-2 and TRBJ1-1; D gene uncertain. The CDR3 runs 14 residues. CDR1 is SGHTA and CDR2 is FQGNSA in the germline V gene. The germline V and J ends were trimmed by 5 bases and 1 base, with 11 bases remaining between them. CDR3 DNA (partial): TGTGCCAGCAGCCCCACGCGGGCGAACACTGAA. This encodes CASSPTRANTE. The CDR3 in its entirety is CASSPTRANTEAFF.

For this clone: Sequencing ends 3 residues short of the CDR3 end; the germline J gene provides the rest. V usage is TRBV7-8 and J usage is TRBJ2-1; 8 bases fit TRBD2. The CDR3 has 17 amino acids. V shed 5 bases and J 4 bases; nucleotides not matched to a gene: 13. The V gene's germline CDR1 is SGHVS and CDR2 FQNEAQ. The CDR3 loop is CASSELAGLSGYNEQFF. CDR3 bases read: TGTGCCAGCAGCGAATTAGCGGGATTGAGTGGGTACAATGAG.

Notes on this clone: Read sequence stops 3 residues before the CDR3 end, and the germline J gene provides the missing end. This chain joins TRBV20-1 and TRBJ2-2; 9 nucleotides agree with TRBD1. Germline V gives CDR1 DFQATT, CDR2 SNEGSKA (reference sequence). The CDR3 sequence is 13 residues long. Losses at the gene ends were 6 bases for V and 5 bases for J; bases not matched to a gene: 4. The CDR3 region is CSARDRVTGELFF. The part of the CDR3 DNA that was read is TGCAGTGCAAGGGACAGGGTAACCGGGGAG.

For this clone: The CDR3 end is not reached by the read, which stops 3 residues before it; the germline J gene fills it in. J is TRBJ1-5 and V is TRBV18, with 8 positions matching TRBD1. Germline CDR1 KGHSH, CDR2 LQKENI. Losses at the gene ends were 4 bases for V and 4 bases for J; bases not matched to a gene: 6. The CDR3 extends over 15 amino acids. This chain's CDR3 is CASSQQGVGNQPQHF. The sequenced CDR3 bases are TGTGCCAGCTCACAACAGGGGGTGGGGAATCAGCCC.

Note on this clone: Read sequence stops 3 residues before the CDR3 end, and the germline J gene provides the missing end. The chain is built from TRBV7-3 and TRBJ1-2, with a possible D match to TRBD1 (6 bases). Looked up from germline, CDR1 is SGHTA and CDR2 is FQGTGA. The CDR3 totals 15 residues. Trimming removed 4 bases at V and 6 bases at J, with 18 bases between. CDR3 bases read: TGTGCCAGCAGCTCCCATCCTCTTTCAGGGGATGGC. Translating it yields CASSSHPLSGDG. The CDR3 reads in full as CASSSHPLSGDGYTF.

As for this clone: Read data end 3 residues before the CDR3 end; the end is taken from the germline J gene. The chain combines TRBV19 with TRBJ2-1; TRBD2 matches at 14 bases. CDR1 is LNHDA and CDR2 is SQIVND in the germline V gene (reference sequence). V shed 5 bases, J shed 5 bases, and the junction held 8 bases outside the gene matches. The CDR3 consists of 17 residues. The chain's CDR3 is CASSGGLAGVLNNEQFF. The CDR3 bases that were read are TGTGCCAGTAGTGGGGGACTAGCGGGAGTATTGAACAATGAG.

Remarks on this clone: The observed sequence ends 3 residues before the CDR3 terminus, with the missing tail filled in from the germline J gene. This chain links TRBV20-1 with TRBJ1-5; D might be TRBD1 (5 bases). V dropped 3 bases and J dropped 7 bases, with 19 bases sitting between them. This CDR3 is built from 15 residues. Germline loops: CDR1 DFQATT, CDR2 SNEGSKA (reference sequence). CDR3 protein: CSASPGWVEWQPQHF. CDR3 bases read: TGCAGTGCTAGTCCAGGGTGGGTGGAATGGCAGCCC.

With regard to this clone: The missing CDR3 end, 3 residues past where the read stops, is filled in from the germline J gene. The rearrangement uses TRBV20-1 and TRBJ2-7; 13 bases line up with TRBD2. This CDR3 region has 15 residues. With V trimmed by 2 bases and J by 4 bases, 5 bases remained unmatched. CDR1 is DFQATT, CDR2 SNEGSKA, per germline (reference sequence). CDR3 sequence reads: CSARKGLAGIYEQYF. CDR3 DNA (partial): TGCAGTGCTAGAAAGGGACTAGCGGGAATATACGAG.

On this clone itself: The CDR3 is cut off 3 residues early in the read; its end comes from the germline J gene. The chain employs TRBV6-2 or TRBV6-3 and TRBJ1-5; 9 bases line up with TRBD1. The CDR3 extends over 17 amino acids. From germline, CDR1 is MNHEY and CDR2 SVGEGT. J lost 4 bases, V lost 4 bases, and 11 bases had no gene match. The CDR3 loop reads CASSSDRGYMGNQPQHF. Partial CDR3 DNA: TGTGCCAGCAGTTCGGACAGGGGCTATATGGGAAATCAGCCC.